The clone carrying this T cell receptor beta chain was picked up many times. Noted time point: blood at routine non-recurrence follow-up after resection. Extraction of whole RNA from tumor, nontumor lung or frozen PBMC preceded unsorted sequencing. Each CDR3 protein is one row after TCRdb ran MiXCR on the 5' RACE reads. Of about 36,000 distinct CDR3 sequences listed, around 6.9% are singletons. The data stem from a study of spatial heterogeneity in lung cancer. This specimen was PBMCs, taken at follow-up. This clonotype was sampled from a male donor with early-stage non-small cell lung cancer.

As DNA, the CDR3 is TGTGCCAGCAGCTTCAACGGCGGGGAGCTGTTTTTT. It translates to CASSFNGGELFF. This rearrangement joins TRBV7-3 to TRBJ2-2, with no clear D. This CDR3 contains 12 residues. V lost 3 bases and J 7 bases, leaving 6 bases between the germline ends. CDR1 and CDR2 from the germline V gene are SGHTA and FQGTGA.